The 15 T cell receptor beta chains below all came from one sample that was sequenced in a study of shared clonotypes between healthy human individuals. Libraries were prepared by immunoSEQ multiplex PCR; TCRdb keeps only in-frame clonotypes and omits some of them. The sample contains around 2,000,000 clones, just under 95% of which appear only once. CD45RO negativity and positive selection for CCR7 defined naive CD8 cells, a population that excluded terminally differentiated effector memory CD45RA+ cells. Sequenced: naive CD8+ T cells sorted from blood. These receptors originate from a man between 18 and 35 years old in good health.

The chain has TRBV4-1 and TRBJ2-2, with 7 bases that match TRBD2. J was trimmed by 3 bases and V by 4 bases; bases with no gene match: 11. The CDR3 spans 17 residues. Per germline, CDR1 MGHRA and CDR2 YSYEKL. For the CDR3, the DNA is TGCGCCAGCAGCCCTAGGGAGGCGGGAGAGGACACCGGGGAGCTGTTTTTT. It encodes CASSPREAGEDTGELFF.

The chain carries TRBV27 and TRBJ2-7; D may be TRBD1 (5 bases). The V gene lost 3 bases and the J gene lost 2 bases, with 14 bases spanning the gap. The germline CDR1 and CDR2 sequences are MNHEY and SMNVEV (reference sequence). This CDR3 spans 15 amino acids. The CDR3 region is CASSLAQGTTYEQYF. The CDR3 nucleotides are TGTGCCAGCAGTTTGGCGCAGGGTACTACCTACGAGCAGTACTTC.

The CDR3 coding sequence is TGTGCCAGCAGCCAGGCCTCGGGTTACGAGCAGTACTTC. This sequence encodes CASSQASGYEQYF. The V and J genes are TRBV2 and TRBJ2-7; D ambiguous. Per germline, CDR1 SNHLY and CDR2 FYNNEI. CDR3 length: 13 residues. Trimming cost V 6 bases and J 4 bases, with 13 bases left between them.

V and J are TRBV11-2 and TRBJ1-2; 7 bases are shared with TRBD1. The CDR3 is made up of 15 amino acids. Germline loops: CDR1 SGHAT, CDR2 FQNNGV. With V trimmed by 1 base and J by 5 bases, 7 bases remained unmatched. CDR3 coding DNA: TGTGCCAGCAGCTTAGCGAGGGGGCCAAATTATGGCTACACCTTC. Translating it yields CASSLARGPNYGYTF. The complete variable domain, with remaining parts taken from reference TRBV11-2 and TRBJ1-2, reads EAGVAQSPRYKIIEKRQSVAFWCNPISGHATLYWYQQILGQGPKLLIQFQNNGVVDDSQLPKDRFSAERLKGVDSTLKIQPAKLEDSAVYLCASSLARGPNYGYTFGSGTRLTVV.

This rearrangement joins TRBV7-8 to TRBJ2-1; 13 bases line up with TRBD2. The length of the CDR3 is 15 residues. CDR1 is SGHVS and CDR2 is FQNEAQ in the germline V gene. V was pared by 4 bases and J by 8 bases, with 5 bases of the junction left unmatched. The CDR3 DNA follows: TGTGCCAGCAGCTCCAGGACTAGCGGGGGCTATGAGCAGTTCTTC. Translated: CASSSRTSGGYEQFF.

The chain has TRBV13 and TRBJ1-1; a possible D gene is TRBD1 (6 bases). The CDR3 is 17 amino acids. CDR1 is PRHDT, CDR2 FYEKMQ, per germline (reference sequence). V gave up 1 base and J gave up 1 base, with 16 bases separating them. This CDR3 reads CASSLEQGEGSNTEAFF. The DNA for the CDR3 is TGTGCCAGCAGCTTAGAACAGGGCGAAGGCTCGAACACTGAAGCTTTCTTT.

For the CDR3, the DNA is TGTGCCAGCAGCCTCCTAAGCACTGAGACCCAGTACTTC. Translating it yields CASSLLSTETQYF. The V and J genes are TRBV7-9 and TRBJ2-5, with D uncertain. The CDR3 consists of 13 residues. Trimming cost V 5 bases and J 5 bases, with 12 bases left between them. Germline-derived CDR1 and CDR2 are SEHNR and FQNEAQ (reference sequence).

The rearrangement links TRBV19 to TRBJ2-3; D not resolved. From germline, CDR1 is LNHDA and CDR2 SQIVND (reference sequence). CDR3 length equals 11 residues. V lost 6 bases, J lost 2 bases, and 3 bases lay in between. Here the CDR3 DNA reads TGTGCCAGTAGCACCACAGATACGCAGTATTTT. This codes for CASSTTDTQYF.

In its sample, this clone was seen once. The CDR3 nucleotides are TGTGCCAGCAGCGTCGGGACAGGGGGCGAGCAGTACTTC. Residues: CASSVGTGGEQYF. This chain joins TRBV7-9 and TRBJ2-7; 11 nucleotides agree with TRBD1. The V segment lost 5 bases and the J segment 6 bases; nucleotides outside the gene matches: 3. CDR3 size: 13 residues. In germline, CDR1 is SEHNR, CDR2 FQNEAQ (reference sequence).

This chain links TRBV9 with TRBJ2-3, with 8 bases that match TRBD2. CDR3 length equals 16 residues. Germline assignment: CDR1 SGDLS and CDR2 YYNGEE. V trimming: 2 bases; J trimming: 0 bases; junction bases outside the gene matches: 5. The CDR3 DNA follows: TGTGCCAGCAGCGTGTACGGGAGGGGTAGCACAGATACGCAGTATTTT. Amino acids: CASSVYGRGSTDTQYF. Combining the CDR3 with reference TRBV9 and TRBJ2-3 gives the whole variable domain DSGVTQTPKHLITATGQRVTLRCSPRSGDLSVYWYQQSLDQGLQFLIQYYNGEERAKGNILERFSAQQFPDLHSELNLSSLELGDSALYFCASSVYGRGSTDTQYFGPGTRLTVL.

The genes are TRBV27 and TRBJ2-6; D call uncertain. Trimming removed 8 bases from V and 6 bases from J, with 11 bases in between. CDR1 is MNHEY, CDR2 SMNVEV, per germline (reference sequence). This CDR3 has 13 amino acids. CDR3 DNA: TGTGCCAGCGGGTCAATACCGGCCAACGTCCTGACTTTC. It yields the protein CASGSIPANVLTF.

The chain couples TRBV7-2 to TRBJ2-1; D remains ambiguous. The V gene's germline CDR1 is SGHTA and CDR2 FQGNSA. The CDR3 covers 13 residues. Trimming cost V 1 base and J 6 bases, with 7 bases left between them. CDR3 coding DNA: TGTGCCAGCAGCTTAGTAAACCCCAATGAGCAGTTCTTC. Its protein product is CASSLVNPNEQFF.

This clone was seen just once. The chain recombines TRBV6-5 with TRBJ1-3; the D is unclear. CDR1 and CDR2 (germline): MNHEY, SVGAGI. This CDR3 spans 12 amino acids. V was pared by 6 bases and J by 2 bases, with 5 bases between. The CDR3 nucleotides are TGTGCCAGCAGCACGACTGGAAACACCATATATTTT. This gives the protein CASSTTGNTIYF.

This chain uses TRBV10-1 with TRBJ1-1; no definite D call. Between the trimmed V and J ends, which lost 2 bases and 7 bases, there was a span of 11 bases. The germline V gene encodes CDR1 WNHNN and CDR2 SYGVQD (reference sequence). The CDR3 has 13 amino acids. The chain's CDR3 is CASSENTEDEAFF. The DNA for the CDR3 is TGCGCCAGCAGTGAGAATACGGAGGATGAAGCTTTCTTT.

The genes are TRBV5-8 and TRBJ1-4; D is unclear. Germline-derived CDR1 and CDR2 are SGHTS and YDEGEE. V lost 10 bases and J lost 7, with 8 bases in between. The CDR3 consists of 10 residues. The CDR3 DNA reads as TGTGCCCAAAGCTCTGAAAAACTGTTTTTT. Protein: CAQSSEKLFF. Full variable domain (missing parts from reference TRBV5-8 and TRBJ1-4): EAGVTQSPTHLIKTRGQQATLRCSPISGHTSVYWYQQALGLGLQFLLWYDEGEERNRGNFPPRFSGRQFPNYSSELNVNALELEDSALYLCAQSSEKLFFGSGTQLSVL.